This is a list of T cell receptor beta chains from one sample in a study of T cells in Graves' hyperthyroidism and ophthalmopathy. TCRdb itself ran the multiplex PCR reads through MiXCR, one entry per CDR3 protein. The table shows roughly 500,000 distinct CDR3 sequences, with about 45% occurring only once. The sequencing sample was made of peripheral blood or thyroid tissue (not recorded which). The receptors were sampled from an adult woman with Graves' disease, either hyperthyroidism or ophthalmopathy (not recorded which). Both conserved end residues are part of each CDR3. D genes are given only for firm matches. Expanded clones are given a class, and other clones once, few, many or no size at all.

clone size,J gene,D gene,V gene,CDR3 DNA,CDR3 protein
few,TRBJ1-2,-,TRBV2,TGTGCCAGCAGTTTCGGGGAGTGGGTTCGTGGCTACACCTTC,CASSFGEWVRGYTF
-,TRBJ2-5,-,TRBV6-6,TGTGCCAGCAAGGTCACGGCTACCGGGCAAGAGACCCAGTACTTC,CASKVTATGQETQYF
-,TRBJ1-5,TRBD1,TRBV6-6,TGTGCCAGCAGGCCTACAGGGGCACAGGGAAATCAGCCCCAGCATTTT,CASRPTGAQGNQPQHF
-,TRBJ1-6,-,TRBV10-3,TGTGCCGAATTGCGGGCTTATCCACACGCTAATTCACCCCTCCACTTT,CAELRAYPHANSPLHF
-,TRBJ2-6,TRBD1,TRBV10-2,TGTGCCACCAGTGCCCCCGTGGGGACAGGGGGACCTGGGGCCAACGTCCTGACTTTC,CATSAPVGTGGPGANVLTF
-,TRBJ2-2,-,TRBV29-1,TGCAGCGTTGACACAGGGCCCGGGGAGCTGTTTTTT,CSVDTGPGELFF
many,TRBJ1-2,TRBD1,TRBV12-3/TRBV12-4,TGTGCCACACAACCGGGACAGGGGGCTTATGGCTACACCTTC,CATQPGQGAYGYTF
-,TRBJ1-2,TRBD1,TRBV10-3,TGTGCCATCAGCGCTGGGGACAGGGCTCGGGGCTACACCTTC,CAISAGDRARGYTF
-,TRBJ2-7,-,TRBV29-1,TGCAGTGTAGCGGCGGGCAGGTCCTACGAGCAGTACTTC,CSVAAGRSYEQYF
-,TRBJ2-7,-,TRBV10-3,TGTGCCAGCAGCTATCAGCTCGCTGGCGAGCAGTACTTC,CASSYQLAGEQYF
-,TRBJ2-7,-,TRBV7-8,TGTGCCAGCAGTTATAATTTAGGGTACGAGCAGTACTTC,CASSYNLGYEQYF
-,TRBJ1-2,-,TRBV7-2,TGTGCCAGCAGCCTCCGGACACCCTATGGCTACACCTTC,CASSLRTPYGYTF
-,TRBJ2-5,-,TRBV11-2,TGTGCCAGCAGCCTCAGGGGTAAAGAGACCCAGTACTTC,CASSLRGKETQYF
-,TRBJ1-2,-,TRBV3-1,TGTGCCAGCAGCCCCGGTTCAAGGGCTCCTCGATCCCCTAACTATGGCTACACCTTC,CASSPGSRAPRSPNYGYTF
few,TRBJ2-6,-,TRBV7-8,TGTGCCAGCAGGCCCAGTAGGGTTGCTGGGGCCAACGTCCTGACTTTC,CASRPSRVAGANVLTF
-,TRBJ2-7,TRBD1,TRBV6-6,TGTGCCAGCAGTTCGACAGGGGTCAGATACGAGCAGTACTTC,CASSSTGVRYEQYF
many,TRBJ2-2,-,TRBV20-1,TGCAGTGCTTTGGGGCAGGGAAGAACATCGAACACCGGGGAGCTGTTTTTT,CSALGQGRTSNTGELFF
many,TRBJ1-1,-,TRBV19,TGTGCCAGTAGTATGAACCCTCAGGGGATCACTGAAGCTTTCTTT,CASSMNPQGITEAFF
-,TRBJ1-6,-,TRBV6-5,TGTGCCAGCAAAGCAGGCTGGAATTCACCCCTCCACTTT,CASKAGWNSPLHF
many,TRBJ1-2,-,TRBV20-1,TGCAGTGCTAGTATAGGGTATTGGTTGTCGCCGTATGGCTACACCTTC,CSASIGYWLSPYGYTF
-,TRBJ2-7,-,TRBV29-1,TGCAGCGTGGCCAAGGACTCCTACGAGCAGTACTTC,CSVAKDSYEQYF
many,TRBJ2-7,TRBD2,TRBV20-1,TGCAGTGCTAGAGGTGGCGGGAGTGGGGCTTCCTACGAGCAGTACTTC,CSARGGGSGASYEQYF
-,TRBJ1-3,-,TRBV15,TGTGCCACCAGCAGAGATCAGGCAGCCGGAAACACCATATATTTT,CATSRDQAAGNTIYF
-,TRBJ2-7,-,TRBV12-3/TRBV12-4,TGTGCCAGCAGCCCAGCGGGTGGGGGAAGGTACGAGCAGTACTTC,CASSPAGGGRYEQYF
few,TRBJ2-7,-,TRBV3-1,TGTGCCAGCAGTCCCTCGACAGGACCCTACGAGCAGTACTTC,CASSPSTGPYEQYF
many,TRBJ1-5,-,TRBV12-3/TRBV12-4,TGTGCCAGCAGCCCGGAACGGGGTCAGCCCCAGCATTTT,CASSPERGQPQHF
-,TRBJ1-1,-,TRBV4-2,TGTGCCAGCAGCCGTCACGTGGGGGGTGGAGGGGACACTGAAGCTTTCTTT,CASSRHVGGGGDTEAFF
-,TRBJ1-5,TRBD1,TRBV7-6,TGTGCCAGCAGCTCTTGGACAGGCCCAAATCAGCCCCAGCATTTT,CASSSWTGPNQPQHF
-,TRBJ2-7,TRBD1,TRBV2,TGTGCCAGCAGGGGGGGACAGGGTACTTTCTACGAGCAGTACTTC,CASRGGQGTFYEQYF
many,TRBJ1-5,TRBD1,TRBV2,TGTGCCAGCAGCGGAGGACAGGGCCAGCCCCAGCATTTT,CASSGGQGQPQHF
-,TRBJ1-2,-,TRBV6-5,TGTGCCAGCTCACCATTGGCAGGGCCTAGCTATGGCTACACCTTC,CASSPLAGPSYGYTF
-,TRBJ1-1,-,TRBV29-1,TGCAGCGTTGAAGATAACGTAGCTGAAGCTTTCTTT,CSVEDNVAEAFF
many,TRBJ1-2,-,TRBV7-9,TGTGCCAGCAGCCTCGATCTGGATGGCTACACCTTC,CASSLDLDGYTF
few,TRBJ1-5,-,TRBV28,TGTGCCAGCAGGAAGGGTAACAATCAGCCCCAGCATTTT,CASRKGNNQPQHF
-,TRBJ2-2,TRBD2,TRBV9,TGTGCCAGCAGCCCAGCCGGGACTAGCGGGAGGTTTGGCGGGGAGCTGGTTTTT,CASSPAGTSGRFGGELVF
-,TRBJ2-3,-,TRBV20-1,TGCAGTGCTGGAAAAGTGGCCACAGATACGCAGTATTTT,CSAGKVATDTQYF
many,TRBJ2-7,TRBD1,TRBV7-3,TGTGCCAGCAGCTTTGGGACAGGCTCCGAGCAGTACTTC,CASSFGTGSEQYF
-,TRBJ1-4,TRBD1,TRBV10-3,TGTGCCATCAGGGACAGGGGGACAGGACAAGAAAAACTGTTTTTT,CAIRDRGTGQEKLFF
few,TRBJ2-1,-,TRBV2,TGTGCCAGCCGAGGGCGCGCGGGAGAGGGGGGTGAGCAGTTCTTC,CASRGRAGEGGEQFF
-,TRBJ2-5,-,TRBV15,TGTGCCACCAGCCCGGGGGCACAAGAGACCCAGTACTTC,CATSPGAQETQYF
-,TRBJ2-7,-,TRBV29-1,TGCAGCGTTGAAGCGGGAAGCCTTCTCGAGCAGTACTTC,CSVEAGSLLEQYF